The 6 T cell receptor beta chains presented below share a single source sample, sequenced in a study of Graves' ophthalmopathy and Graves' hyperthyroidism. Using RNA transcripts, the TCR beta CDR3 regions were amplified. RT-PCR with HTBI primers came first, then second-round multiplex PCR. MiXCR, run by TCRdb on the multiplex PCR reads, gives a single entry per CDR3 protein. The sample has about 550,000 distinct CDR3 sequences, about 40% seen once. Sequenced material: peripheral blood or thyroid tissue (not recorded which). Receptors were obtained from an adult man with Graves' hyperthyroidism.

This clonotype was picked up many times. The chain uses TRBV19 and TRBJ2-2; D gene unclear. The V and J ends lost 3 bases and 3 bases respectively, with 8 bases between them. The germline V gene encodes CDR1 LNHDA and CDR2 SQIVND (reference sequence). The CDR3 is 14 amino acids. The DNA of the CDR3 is TGTGCCAGTAGTATGCCCTCGGACACCGGGGAGCTGTTTTTT. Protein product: CASSMPSDTGELFF.

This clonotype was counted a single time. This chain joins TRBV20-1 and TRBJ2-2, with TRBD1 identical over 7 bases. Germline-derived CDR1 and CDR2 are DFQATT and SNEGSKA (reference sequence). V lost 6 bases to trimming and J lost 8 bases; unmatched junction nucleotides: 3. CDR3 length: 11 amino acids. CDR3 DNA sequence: TGCAGTGCCCCGGGACAGGGGGAGCTGTTTTTT. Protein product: CSAPGQGELFF.

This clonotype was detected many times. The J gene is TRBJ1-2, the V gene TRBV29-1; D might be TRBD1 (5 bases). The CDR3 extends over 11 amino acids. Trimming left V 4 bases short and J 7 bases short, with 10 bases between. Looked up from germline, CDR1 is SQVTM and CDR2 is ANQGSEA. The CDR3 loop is CSVARDGGYTF. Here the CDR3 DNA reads TGCAGCGTTGCCAGGGATGGTGGCTACACCTTC. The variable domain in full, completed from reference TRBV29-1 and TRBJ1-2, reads SAVISQKPSRDICQRGTSLTIQCQVDSQVTMMFWYRQQPGQSLTLIATANQGSEATYESGFVIDKFPISRPNLTFSTLTVSNMSPEDSSIYLCSVARDGGYTFGSGTRLTVV.

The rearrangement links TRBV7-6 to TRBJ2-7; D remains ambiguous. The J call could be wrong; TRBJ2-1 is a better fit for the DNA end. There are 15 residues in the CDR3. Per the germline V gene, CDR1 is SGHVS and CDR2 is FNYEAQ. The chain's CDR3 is CASSHDLTANDEQFF. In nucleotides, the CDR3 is TGTGCCAGCAGCCACGACCTCACCGCAAATGATGAGCAGTTCTTC.

CDR3 sequence reads: CSAISYDFGGETQYF. The CDR3 DNA is TGCAGTGCCATCTCCTATGACTTCGGCGGGGAGACCCAGTACTTC. The chain has TRBV20-1 and TRBJ2-5; D may be TRBD2 (5 bases). The V gene's germline CDR1 is DFQATT and CDR2 SNEGSKA (reference sequence). The CDR3 totals 15 residues. V lost 6 bases, J lost 5 bases, and 22 bases lay in between.

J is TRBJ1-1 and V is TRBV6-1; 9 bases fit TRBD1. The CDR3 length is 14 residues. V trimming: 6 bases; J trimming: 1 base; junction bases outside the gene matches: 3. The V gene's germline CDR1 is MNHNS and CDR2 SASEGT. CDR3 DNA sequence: TGTGCCAGCAGGGACAGGGGCCCGAACACTGAAGCTTTCTTT. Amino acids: CASRDRGPNTEAFF.